The subject of this entry is one TCR beta chain. Methods used by the authors: The authors estimated nucleated cell counts from reference gene primer amplification. Here immunoSEQ multiplex PCR was the method, and the copy in TCRdb shows in-frame clones only, minus some. That table gives V, J and clone size, and the DNA gave D and trimming. The sample includes roughly 110,000 clones, 75% to 85% of them seen just once. This entry is derived from a study of blood T cell repertoires in COVID-19. Study as a whole: Acute and convalescent COVID-19 specimens originated in the United States, Italy and Spain. Sources were T cells, B-cell-depleted T cells, or PBMCs; the material itself was cDNA or gDNA.

After removal of 5 bases from V and 0 bases from J, the junction contained 4 bases not matched to a gene. This CDR3 has 14 residues. Germline CDR1 SGHDT, CDR2 YYEEEE. Sequenced input: peripheral blood. The chain carries TRBV5-6 and TRBJ1-2, with 7 nucleotides matching TRBD1. The receptor's source is a human donor in a cohort sampled during active COVID-19. The CDR3 sequence is CASRRDRANYGYTF. CDR3 nucleotides: TGTGCCAGCAGGAGGGACAGAGCTAACTATGGCTACACCTTC.